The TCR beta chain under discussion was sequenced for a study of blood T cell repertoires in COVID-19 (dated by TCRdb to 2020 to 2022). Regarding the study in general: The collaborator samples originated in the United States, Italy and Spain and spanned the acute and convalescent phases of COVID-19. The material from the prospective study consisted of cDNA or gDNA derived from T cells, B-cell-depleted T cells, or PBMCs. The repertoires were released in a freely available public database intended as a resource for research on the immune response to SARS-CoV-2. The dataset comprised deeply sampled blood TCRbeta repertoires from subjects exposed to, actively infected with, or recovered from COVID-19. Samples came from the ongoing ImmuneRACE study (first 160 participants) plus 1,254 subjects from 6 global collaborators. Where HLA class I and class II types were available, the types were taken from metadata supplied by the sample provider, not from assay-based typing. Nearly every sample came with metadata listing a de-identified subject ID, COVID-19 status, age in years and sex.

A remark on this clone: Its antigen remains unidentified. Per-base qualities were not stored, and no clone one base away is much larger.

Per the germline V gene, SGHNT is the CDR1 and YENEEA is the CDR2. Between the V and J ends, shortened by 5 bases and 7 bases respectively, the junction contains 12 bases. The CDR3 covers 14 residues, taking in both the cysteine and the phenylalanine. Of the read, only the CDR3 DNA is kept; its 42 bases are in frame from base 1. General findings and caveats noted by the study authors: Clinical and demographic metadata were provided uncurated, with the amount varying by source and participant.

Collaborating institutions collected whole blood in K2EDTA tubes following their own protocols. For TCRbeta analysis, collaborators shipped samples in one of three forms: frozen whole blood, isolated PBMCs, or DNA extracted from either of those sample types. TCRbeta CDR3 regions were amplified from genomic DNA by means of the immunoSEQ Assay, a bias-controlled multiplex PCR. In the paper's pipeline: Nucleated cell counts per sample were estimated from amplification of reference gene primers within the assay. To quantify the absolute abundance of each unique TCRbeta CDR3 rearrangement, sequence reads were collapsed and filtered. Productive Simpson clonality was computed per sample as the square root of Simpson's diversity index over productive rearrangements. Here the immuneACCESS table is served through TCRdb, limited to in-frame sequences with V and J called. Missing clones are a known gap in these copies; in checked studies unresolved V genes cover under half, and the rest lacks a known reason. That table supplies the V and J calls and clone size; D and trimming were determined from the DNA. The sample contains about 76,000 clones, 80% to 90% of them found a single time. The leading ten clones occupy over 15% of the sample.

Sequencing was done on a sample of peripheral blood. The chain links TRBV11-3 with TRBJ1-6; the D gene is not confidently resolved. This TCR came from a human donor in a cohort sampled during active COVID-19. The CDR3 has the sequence CASSPNRGNSPLHF. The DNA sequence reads TGTGCCAGCAGCCCCAATCGCGGCAATTCACCCCTCCACTTT.